Presented here are 19 T cell receptor beta chains from one specimen sequenced in a study of cytotoxic CD8 clonotypes in ibrutinib-treated CLL. Generated by immunoSEQ multiplex PCR, the TCRdb table keeps only in-frame clones and is missing some. The table records fewer than 75,000 clones, approximately 71% of them present only once. Source: PBMCs, taken after 12 months of ibrutinib treatment. These TCRs come from a human donor with chronic lymphocytic leukemia.

The CDR3 loop reads CASSRGLADSYNEQFF. For the CDR3, the DNA is TGCGCCAGCAGCCGGGGACTAGCGGACTCCTACAATGAGCAGTTCTTC. The chain is built from TRBV4-1 and TRBJ2-1, with 11 bases fitting TRBD2. CDR1 is MGHRA, CDR2 YSYEKL, per germline. CDR3 length: 16 amino acids. The ends lost 4 bases at V and 0 bases at J; junction bases unmatched: 2.

This clone showed up just a few times. The V and J genes are TRBV19 and TRBJ2-7; D may match TRBD1 or TRBD2 (5 bases each). V was cut by 5 bases and J by 0 bases, with 8 bases left in between. Germline V lookup: CDR1 LNHDA, CDR2 SQIVND (reference sequence). CDR3 length: 13 residues. Here the CDR3 reads CASSRGASYEQYF. CDR3 nucleotides: TGTGCCAGTAGTCGAGGGGCCTCCTACGAGCAGTACTTC.

This chain joins TRBV5-1 and TRBJ2-4; D not certain. Trimming left V 1 base short and J 5 bases short, with 16 bases between. The CDR3 runs to 16 residues. The germline gives CDR1 SGHRS, CDR2 YFSETQ. For the CDR3, the DNA is TGCGCCAGCAGCTTGAGCCGGACGGTACCACAAAACATTCAGTACTTC. Its translation: CASSLSRTVPQNIQYF.

This clone was counted a few times. The genes are TRBV27 and TRBJ2-7; 10 bases align to TRBD2. The CDR3 loop spans 15 amino acids. Germline V gene data show CDR1 as MNHEY and CDR2 as SMNVEV (reference sequence). After removal of 4 bases from V and 4 bases from J, the junction contained 7 bases not matched to a gene. This CDR3 is CASSSKAGGGYEQYF. CDR3 nucleotides: TGTGCCAGCAGTTCTAAAGCGGGAGGGGGATACGAGCAGTACTTC.

The chain combines TRBV5-1 with TRBJ2-3, with TRBD1 matching 9 bases. The CDR3 sequence is 14 residues long. From germline, CDR1 is SGHRS and CDR2 YFSETQ. Losses at the gene ends were 5 bases for V and 2 bases for J; bases not matched to a gene: 3. CDR3 sequence (DNA): TGCGCCAGCAGGGGGGACAGGGTCACAGATACGCAGTATTTT. This encodes CASRGDRVTDTQYF.

This clone was detected a few times. The V and J genes are TRBV5-1 and TRBJ2-5; D unclear. Trimming pared 3 bases from V and 4 bases from J, leaving 4 bases between. CDR3 length equals 11 residues. Per germline, CDR1 SGHRS and CDR2 YFSETQ. CDR3 nucleotides: TGCGCCAGCAGCTCTGGAGAGACCCAGTACTTC. As protein: CASSSGETQYF.

This chain links TRBV30 with TRBJ2-3; D may correspond to TRBD1 or TRBD2 (5 bases each). The CDR3 contains 16 residues. Germline V lookup: CDR1 GTSNPN, CDR2 SVGIG (reference sequence). V was shortened by 0 bases and J by 5 bases, with 18 bases between the two germline ends. The CDR3 DNA reads TGTGCCTGGAGTGTACGTGTAGGGGTTGGGGGAGATACGCAGTATTTT. Its protein product is CAWSVRVGVGGDTQYF.

The chain joins TRBV30 to TRBJ1-2; D remains unclear. V was pared by 2 bases and J by 4 bases, with 8 bases between. The CDR3 extends over 12 amino acids. The germline CDR1 and CDR2 sequences are GTSNPN and SVGIG (reference sequence). CDR3 amino acids: CAWSRAVYGYTF. In DNA form, the CDR3 reads TGTGCCTGGAGTAGGGCGGTCTATGGCTACACCTTC.

This clone was detected a few times. V and J are TRBV5-4 and TRBJ2-5; D gene unclear. The CDR3 length is 12 residues. V lost 2 bases and J lost 4, with 6 bases in between. From germline, CDR1 is SGHNT and CDR2 YYREEE (reference sequence). The CDR3 coding sequence is TGTGCCAGCAGCTTTATGTCAGAGACCCAGTACTTC. Protein: CASSFMSETQYF.

The chain carries TRBV5-1 and TRBJ1-1; D is possibly TRBD1 (5 bases). The CDR3 loop spans 13 amino acids. V shed 6 bases and J shed 2 bases, with 11 bases lying between them. CDR1 is SGHRS, CDR2 YFSETQ, per germline. The CDR3 loop is CASKGGENTEAFF. CDR3 coding DNA: TGCGCCAGCAAGGGAGGGGAAAACACTGAAGCTTTCTTT.

V is TRBV6-4 and J is TRBJ2-1, with TRBD2 matching 7 bases. The CDR3 totals 14 residues. The germline V gene encodes CDR1 MRHNA and CDR2 SNTAGT. Unmatched junction bases numbered 7, after V lost 6 bases and J lost 5 bases. The CDR3 DNA reads TGTGCCAGCAGCCTAGCGGAGGATCACAATGAGCAGTTCTTC. Translated: CASSLAEDHNEQFF.

This clone was counted once. The rearrangement uses TRBV28 and TRBJ2-7; TRBD1 matches at 8 bases. Trimming took 8 bases from V and 5 from J; bases not matched to a gene: 11. Looked up from germline, CDR1 is MDHEN and CDR2 is SYDVKM. The CDR3 is 14 residues long. CDR3 protein: CASGLRDRRNEQYF. The CDR3 bases are TGTGCCAGCGGGTTACGGGACAGGAGGAACGAGCAGTACTTC.

The chain recombines TRBV19 with TRBJ2-1; weak D call: TRBD1 (5 bases). Germline values: CDR1 LNHDA, CDR2 SQIVND (reference sequence). The germline V and J ends were trimmed by 1 base and 10 bases, with 11 bases remaining between them. This CDR3 comprises 13 residues. CDR3 residues: CASSIGGSEEQFF. The CDR3 DNA sequence: TGTGCCAGTAGTATAGGGGGCAGCGAGGAGCAGTTCTTC.

The rearrangement joins TRBV11-2 to TRBJ2-5, with a weak D call TRBD2 (5 bases). The CDR3 is 13 amino acids. Per germline, CDR1 SGHAT and CDR2 FQNNGV. Trimming removed 6 bases from V and 4 bases from J, with 12 bases in between. CDR3 in DNA: TGTGCCAGCAGATATCGGGGTTCAGAGACCCAGTACTTC. Its translation is CASRYRGSETQYF.

The DNA of the CDR3 is TGTGCCAGTAGTATAGTCAGGGGGAGCTACGAGCAGTACTTC. Its protein product is CASSIVRGSYEQYF. This chain links TRBV19 with TRBJ2-7, with 7 bases aligning to TRBD1. The CDR3 spans 14 residues. Trimming took 1 base from V and 3 from J; bases not matched to a gene: 3. CDR1 and CDR2 from the germline V gene are LNHDA and SQIVND (reference sequence).

A few counts support this clone. The J gene is TRBJ2-7, the V gene TRBV11-2, with TRBD2 matching 11 bases. The trim removed 5 bases at V and 5 bases at J, leaving 2 bases unmatched. CDR3 length equals 13 residues. Germline V gene lookup returns CDR1 SGHAT and CDR2 FQNNGV. The CDR3 DNA reads TGTGCCAGCAGCATAGCGGGAGGGGACGAGCAGTACTTC. Protein: CASSIAGGDEQYF.

V usage is TRBV5-1 and J usage is TRBJ1-1; D may be TRBD1 (5 bases). CDR3 size: 17 residues. The germline V gene has CDR1 SGHRS and CDR2 YFSETQ. V dropped 3 bases and J dropped 0 bases, with 18 bases sitting between them. The CDR3 DNA follows: TGCGCCAGCAGCTCGGGTGGGACGGGTAATATGAACACTGAAGCTTTCTTT. Encoded protein: CASSSGGTGNMNTEAFF.

This sequence joins TRBV15 and TRBJ2-5, with D perhaps TRBD1 or TRBD2 (5 bases each). Germline V gene lookup returns CDR1 LNHNV and CDR2 YYDKDF (reference sequence). Trimming took off 5 bases at V and 4 bases at J, with 14 bases between the two ends. The CDR3 has 14 residues. The CDR3 loop reads CATSGGPLRETQYF. The CDR3 DNA follows: TGTGCCACCAGCGGGGGACCTCTACGAGAGACCCAGTACTTC.

For the CDR3, the DNA is TGTGCCACCAGCAGAGATCCCGGCGGCCTGGGCTACACCTTC. Translation: CATSRDPGGLGYTF. The rearrangement links TRBV15 to TRBJ1-2; no reliable D call. V lost 0 bases and J 8 bases, leaving 13 bases between the germline ends. The CDR3 consists of 14 residues. CDR1 is LNHNV, CDR2 YYDKDF, per germline (reference sequence).